The next 4 T cell receptor beta chains were all read from a single sample in a study of regulatory T cells in long-lasting Graves disease (dated by TCRdb to about 2021). The library was produced with multiplex PCR. TCRdb records Illumina HiSeq 4000 as the sequencer. iRepertoire HTBI primers and Arm-PCR amplification of CDR3 regions were used to construct TCR beta libraries. TCRdb cleaned the public reads at Q25 with fastp, built clones with MiXCR and kept in-frame beta chains. Rows with a matching CDR3 protein are joined into one entry that keeps the most common DNA and genes. Here the sample has about 370,000 distinct CDR3 sequences; 15% occur a single time. 22% of the sample belongs to the ten largest clones. The time point tag for this specimen amounts to: newly diagnosed GD, antithyroid drugs for less than 3 months. For both TCR sequencing and RNA sequencing, RNA was extracted from PBMCs in TRIzol.

This sample comprised peripheral blood mononuclear cells (PBMCs), obtained at new diagnosis, from a patient treated with antithyroid drugs. The source of these receptors is a female donor with Graves disease.

This clonotype was seen ten or more times. This chain joins TRBV6-2 or TRBV6-3 and TRBJ1-2; TRBD1 matches 8 bases. The V gene end was trimmed by 6 bases and the J gene end by 6 bases; junction bases not matched to a gene: 9. The length of the CDR3 is 14 residues. From germline, CDR1 is MNHEY and CDR2 SVGEGT. In DNA, the CDR3 is TGTGCCAGCAGGCCGGGACAGGCCTGGGATGGCTACACCTTC. Amino acid sequence: CASRPGQAWDGYTF.

The chain recombines TRBV28 with TRBJ1-3; D unclear. Germline CDR1 is MDHEN and CDR2 is SYDVKM. CDR3 size: 16 residues. The germline V and J ends were trimmed by 6 bases and 4 bases, with 19 bases remaining between them. CDR3 in DNA: TGTGCCAGCAGCCAAGGAACGAATGAGCGAGGAAACACCATATATTTT. It specifies CASSQGTNERGNTIYF.

This chain links TRBV29-1 with TRBJ1-1; 7 bases agree with TRBD1. The CDR3 contains 12 residues. The trim removed 3 bases at V and 4 bases at J, leaving 2 bases unmatched. Germline CDR1 and CDR2: SQVTM and ANQGSEA. CDR3 bases: TGCAGCGTTGACGCAGGGGGCACTGAAGCTTTCTTT. It yields the protein CSVDAGGTEAFF.

The sample holds many counts of this clonotype. V gene TRBV7-3 combines with J gene TRBJ2-6, with unresolved D. Germline V gives CDR1 SGHTA, CDR2 FQGTGA. The V gene lost 5 bases and the J gene lost 0 bases, with 5 bases spanning the gap. The CDR3 has 14 amino acids. The CDR3 reads CASSQTSGANVLTF. CDR3 nucleotides: TGTGCCAGCAGCCAGACCTCTGGGGCCAACGTCCTGACTTTC.